The 13 T cell receptor beta chains reported below all come from one sample, sequenced in a study of blood T cell repertoires in COVID-19. Repertoires were generated with immunoSEQ multiplex PCR, while TCRdb's copy carries only in-frame clones and drops some. The sample has 350,000 to 450,000 clones, 85% seen once. Material: peripheral blood. The receptors shown here come from a woman younger than 30 with acute or convalescent COVID-19.

The chain joins TRBV7-2 to TRBJ2-1; the D gene is possibly TRBD2 (6 bases). The CDR3 consists of 15 residues. CDR1 SGHTA and CDR2 FQGNSA come from the germline V gene. V dropped 4 bases and J dropped 9 bases, with 19 bases sitting between them. The CDR3 DNA is TGTGCCAGCAGCTATACGGGAGCTCGGGGTAGTGAGCAGTTCTTC. Encoded protein: CASSYTGARGSEQFF.

V gene TRBV19 combines with J gene TRBJ1-2; D is uncertain. CDR1 and CDR2 (germline): LNHDA, SQIVND (reference sequence). Trimming removed 10 bases at V and 8 bases at J, with 20 bases between. The CDR3 length is 13 residues. The chain's CDR3 is CATQRSDSGGYTF. The CDR3 coding sequence is TGTGCCACTCAGAGGTCGGATTCGGGGGGCTACACCTTC.

The J gene is TRBJ2-1, the V gene TRBV24-1, with D possibly matching TRBD2 (5 bases). The V gene lost 4 bases and the J gene lost 2 bases, with 11 bases spanning the gap. The V gene's germline CDR1 is KGHDR and CDR2 SFDVKD. CDR3 length: 15 residues. The CDR3 region is CATSDRVGAYNEQFF. The CDR3 DNA is TGTGCCACCAGTGACCGGGTCGGGGCCTACAATGAGCAGTTCTTC.

This clone was counted between two and nine times. The chain joins TRBV14 to TRBJ2-1; D is possibly TRBD2 (6 bases). Germline V gene lookup returns CDR1 SGHDN and CDR2 FVKESK. The V end lost 4 bases, the J end lost 4 bases, and 17 bases lay between the germline ends. The CDR3 covers 16 residues. Here the CDR3 DNA reads TGTGCCAGCAGCCCGAGGAGGGGAGCTGGGTACAATGAGCAGTTCTTC. It translates to CASSPRRGAGYNEQFF.

The chain combines TRBV9 with TRBJ1-3; no clear D gene. The CDR3 is 14 residues long. Germline lookup yields CDR1 SGDLS and CDR2 YYNGEE. V was trimmed by 5 bases and J by 0 bases, leaving 9 bases between them. The CDR3 here is CASSLGDSGNTIYF. The CDR3 nucleotides are TGTGCCAGCAGTCTGGGCGACTCTGGAAACACCATATATTTT. The full variable domain, rest sourced from reference TRBV9 and TRBJ1-3, is DSGVTQTPKHLITATGQRVTLRCSPRSGDLSVYWYQQSLDQGLQFLIQYYNGEERAKGNILERFSAQQFPDLHSELNLSSLELGDSALYFCASSLGDSGNTIYFGEGSWLTVV.

In its sample, this clone was seen once. The chain recombines TRBV5-1 with TRBJ2-7, with D possibly TRBD2 on 5 matching bases. The CDR3 covers 15 residues. The V gene lost 0 bases and the J gene lost 2 bases, with 12 bases spanning the gap. Per germline, CDR1 SGHRS and CDR2 YFSETQ. CDR3 sequence (DNA): TGCGCCAGCAGCTTGGCGGGAATGCCGACCTACGAGCAGTACTTC. Translated, it gives CASSLAGMPTYEQYF.

The chain is built from TRBV11-2 and TRBJ2-5; D may be TRBD2 (5 bases). The ends were cut back, 5 bases at V and 5 bases at J, with 12 bases in the middle. CDR1 and CDR2 from the germline V gene are SGHAT and FQNNGV. The CDR3 length is 13 residues. Written as DNA, the CDR3 is TGTGCCAGCAGCCGAGGGTTAGAGGAGACCCAGTACTTC. As protein: CASSRGLEETQYF.

The rearrangement links TRBV7-6 to TRBJ2-1, with 10 bases that match TRBD2. Trimming at V came to 1 base and at J to 10 bases, leaving 22 bases not matched to a gene. The CDR3 is 20 amino acids. Germline V gene sequence: CDR1 SGHVS, CDR2 FNYEAQ. The CDR3 nucleotides read TGTGCCAGCAGCTTAGGTCGAGCGGGGGGGCCGTTGGCCCGCCACATCGAGCAGTTCTTC. Its translation is CASSLGRAGGPLARHIEQFF.

The rearrangement uses TRBV9 and TRBJ1-3; the D is unclear. The CDR3 loop spans 17 amino acids. CDR1 is SGDLS and CDR2 is YYNGEE in the germline V gene. The V gene lost 4 bases and the J gene lost 1 base, with 18 bases spanning the gap. CDR3 sequence reads: CASSTSPDGESGNTIYF. For the CDR3, the DNA is TGTGCCAGCAGCACTAGCCCTGATGGGGAGTCTGGAAACACCATATATTTT.

The chain links TRBV27 to TRBJ1-1, with a possible D match to TRBD1 (5 bases). CDR1 MNHEY and CDR2 SMNVEV come from the germline V gene (reference sequence). The CDR3 spans 14 residues. With 5 bases removed from V and 1 base from J, the gap between germline ends came to 11 bases. In DNA, the CDR3 is TGTGCCAGCAGTCCGGTGGGGCCGAACACTGAAGCTTTCTTT. Translating gives CASSPVGPNTEAFF.

The chain links TRBV6-4 to TRBJ2-1; TRBD2 is a possible D gene (5 bases). The length of the CDR3 is 18 residues. The V gene's germline CDR1 is MRHNA and CDR2 SNTAGT. Trimming left V 2 bases short and J 2 bases short, with 19 bases between. The CDR3 DNA is TGTGCCAGCAGTGACACACTTACAGCGGAATCCACCTACAATGAGCAGTTCTTC. It encodes CASSDTLTAESTYNEQFF.

This clone came up a few times. V is TRBV7-6 and J is TRBJ1-5, with D possibly matching TRBD1 (5 bases). Germline-derived CDR1 and CDR2 are SGHVS and FNYEAQ. Trimming pared 5 bases from V and 4 bases from J, leaving 9 bases between. The CDR3 consists of 13 residues. In DNA form, the CDR3 reads TGTGCCAGCAGCGCTAACAGGAATCAGCCCCAGCATTTT. This translates into CASSANRNQPQHF.

The rearrangement links TRBV7-3 to TRBJ1-2, with D possibly matching TRBD1 (5 bases). V lost 2 bases and J 6 bases, leaving 10 bases between the germline ends. The CDR3 covers 13 residues. The germline gives CDR1 SGHTA, CDR2 FQGTGA. The CDR3 DNA is TGTGCCAGCAGCTTACGGGGGATGGATGGCTACACCTTC. Residues: CASSLRGMDGYTF.